This TCR beta chain was documented in a study of cytomegalovirus exposure and HLA in healthy donors. Overall study findings and caveats: There were around 160 TCR beta chains listed as cytomegalovirus-associated. CMV antigen specificity of a few CMV-associated chains was confirmed in vitro. Most TCR beta V segments were productive about 87% or about 30% of the time in an earlier analysis.

PCR involved 60 Vbeta and 13 Jbeta primers. The protocol was immunoSEQ multiplex PCR, while the TCRdb copy is restricted to in-frame clones and leaves out a portion. Of roughly 150,000 clones in the sample, approximately 80% were seen once. The sample holds a few counts of this clone. What it binds is unknown. CDR3 length: 17 amino acids. Source material: PBMCs. This clonotype was sampled from a woman aged 18 to 35 in good health and CMV-seronegative. The rearrangement uses TRBV21-1 and TRBJ2-2; the table's D call TRBD1 went unverified against the DNA. TRBV21-1 is reported as a pseudogene. CDR3 nucleotide sequence: TGTGCCAGCAGCAAAGATAGAGGACAGGGGGCGCCCGGGGAGCTGTTTTTT. This encodes CASSKDRGQGAPGELFF.